This T cell receptor beta chain was observed in a study of T cell repertoires in cytomegalovirus infection. Turning to the study itself: It was the public TCR beta signatures that indicated both CMV infection and matching HLA type.

The table lists this clonotype with many counts. Its antigen remains unknown. In TCRdb, the reads were re-called with MiXCR into one record per CDR3 protein. The sample consists of some 450,000 distinct CDR3 sequences, around 32% of them appearing once. This CDR3 contains 14 residues. Germline lookup yields CDR1 SGHTA and CDR2 FQGNSA. V shed 4 bases and J shed 7 bases, with 16 bases lying between them. Study-level findings and limits: CMV-specific TCR beta clonotypes restricted by HLA-C dominated the ex vivo response. Cumulative public TCR beta family frequency identified CMV carriers with the relevant HLA.

The origin of this receptor is a human donor in good health (CMV status not recorded). Some clones in this sample may be carry-over from other donors' samples. This chain joins TRBV7-2 and TRBJ1-1; the D gene is possibly TRBD1 (5 bases). The sequenced sample was PBMCs. CDR3 bases: TGTGCCAGCAGCTCCCTGGGGGGAAGAGGTGAAGCTTTCTTT. Translating it yields CASSSLGGRGEAFF.